Sequencing of this T cell receptor (beta chain) was carried out in a study of T cell changes during pregnancy in multiple sclerosis. Sequencing used immunoSEQ multiplex PCR; TCRdb keeps in-frame clones, though not all of them. The top ten hold under 2% of the sample, which has approximately 66,000 clones, 85% to 95% seen once. V lost 6 bases, J lost 3 bases, and 4 bases stayed unmatched. The CDR3 runs 16 residues. Germline CDR1 is MGHRA and CDR2 is YSYEKL. The genes are TRBV4-1 and TRBJ2-3, with 15 bases aligning to TRBD2. This sequence was found in a female donor in good health, enrolled as a control in a pregnancy study. Sequences were derived from peripheral blood, sampled in the third trimester of pregnancy. The CDR3 coding sequence is TGCGCCAGCAGGGCCGGGACTAGCGGGAGGACAGATACGCAGTATTTT. Protein product: CASRAGTSGRTDTQYF.